These 31 T cell receptor beta chains came from one sample sequenced in a study of T cell responses to AZD1222 COVID-19 vaccine. Only in-frame clones appear in the TCRdb table, and some are missing; sequencing was by immunoSEQ multiplex PCR. The sample gives under 200,000 clones, roughly nine tenths of which show up once; approximately 2% is in the top ten. Here the sequenced sample was peripheral blood, taken on day 0 of AZD1222 vaccination. The receptors shown here come from an adult in good health.

The chain has TRBV10-3 and TRBJ1-1, with TRBD1 matching 9 bases. J lost 5 bases, V lost 3 bases, and 10 bases had no gene match. In germline, CDR1 is ENHRY, CDR2 SYGVKD. CDR3 length equals 16 residues. The CDR3 here is CAISDPGTGNRTEAFF. CDR3 DNA: TGTGCCATCAGTGACCCTGGGACAGGGAATAGGACTGAAGCTTTCTTT.

This chain uses TRBV30 with TRBJ1-5; D possibly corresponds to TRBD1 (6 bases). CDR3 length: 14 residues. The germline CDR1 and CDR2 sequences are GTSNPN and SVGIG (reference sequence). The germline V and J ends were trimmed by 2 bases and 5 bases, with 13 bases remaining between them. The CDR3 protein is CAWSYDRYDQPQHF. The DNA for the CDR3 is TGTGCCTGGAGTTACGACAGGTATGATCAGCCCCAGCATTTT. Full variable domain (rest looked up from reference TRBV30 and TRBJ1-5): SQTIHQWPATLVQPVGSPLSLECTVEGTSNPNLYWYRQAAGRGLQLLFYSVGIGQISSEVPQNLSASRPQDRQFILSSKKLLLSDSGFYLCAWSYDRYDQPQHFGDGTRLSIL.

The CDR3 here is CASGYRLEQPQHF. The CDR3 region has the DNA TGTGCCAGTGGTTACCGGCTCGAGCAGCCCCAGCATTTT. The chain carries TRBV7-2 and TRBJ1-5; no clear D. The CDR3 loop spans 13 amino acids. In germline, CDR1 is SGHTA, CDR2 FQGNSA. Trimming removed 9 bases at V and 7 bases at J, with 16 bases between.

The chain employs TRBV7-2 and TRBJ1-2; 7 positions match TRBD1. This CDR3 contains 13 residues. From germline, CDR1 is SGHTA and CDR2 FQGNSA. Germline trimming cut 2 bases from V and 8 bases from J; bases unmatched to any gene: 5. The CDR3 region has the DNA TGTGCCAGCAGCTTAAGGGGGCTGGGAGGCTACACCTTC. As protein: CASSLRGLGGYTF.

The chain links TRBV2 to TRBJ2-5, with a tentative D call TRBD2 (6 bases). The CDR3 has 14 amino acids. V lost 1 base and J lost 2, with 8 bases in between. Germline V CDR1 and CDR2: SNHLY, FYNNEI. CDR3 in DNA: TGTGCCAGCAGTGAAGACGGGGGACAAGAGACCCAGTACTTC. Its protein is CASSEDGGQETQYF. The full variable domain, its missing parts supplied by reference TRBV2 and TRBJ2-5, is EPEVTQTPSHQVTQMGQEVILRCVPISNHLYFYWYRQILGQKVEFLVSFYNNEISEKSEIFDDQFSVERPDGSNFTLKIRSTKLEDSAMYFCASSEDGGQETQYFGPGTRLLVL.

The V gene is TRBV19, the J gene TRBJ1-2, with 7 nucleotides matching TRBD1. The CDR3 is 15 amino acids. V trimming: 5 bases; J trimming: 6 bases; junction bases outside the gene matches: 12. CDR1 is LNHDA and CDR2 is SQIVND in the germline V gene (reference sequence). CDR3 bases: TGTGCCAGTAGTCTCCGACAGGGACCAGGTCATGGCTACACCTTC. Its translation is CASSLRQGPGHGYTF. The full variable domain, its missing parts supplied by reference TRBV19 and TRBJ1-2, is DGGITQSPKYLFRKEGQNVTLSCEQNLNHDAMYWYRQDPGQGLRLIYYSQIVNDFQKGDIAEGYSVSREKKESFPLTVTSAQKNPTAFYLCASSLRQGPGHGYTFGSGTRLTVV.

The rearrangement joins TRBV7-3 to TRBJ2-3; 7 positions match TRBD2. The V and J ends lost 4 bases and 2 bases, in that order; junction bases with no gene match: 9. Germline V lookup: CDR1 SGHTA, CDR2 FQGTGA. This CDR3 is built from 16 residues. The CDR3 nucleotides are TGTGCCAGCAGCTCGGGACTACCCTTCCTCACAGATACGCAGTATTTT. It yields the protein CASSSGLPFLTDTQYF.

The J gene is TRBJ2-6, the V gene TRBV18, with TRBD1 matching over 9 bases. J was trimmed by 1 base and V by 5 bases; bases with no gene match: 12. Germline CDR1 and CDR2: KGHSH and LQKENI. The CDR3 has 19 amino acids. In DNA form, the CDR3 reads TGTGCCAGCTCAACAACCTTGGGGGACAGGGTTTCTGGGGCCAACGTCCTGACTTTC. Translation gives CASSTTLGDRVSGANVLTF.

CDR3 in DNA: TGTGCCAGCAGCTTAAGAGAGACAGGACTCTATGGCTACACCTTC. Translated: CASSLRETGLYGYTF. The V gene is TRBV5-8, the J gene TRBJ1-2; tentative D call: TRBD1 (6 bases). Germline V gives CDR1 SGHTS, CDR2 YDEGEE. The CDR3 is 15 amino acids. Trimming took off 2 bases at V and 4 bases at J, with 15 bases between the two ends.

This chain joins TRBV9 and TRBJ1-4, with D possibly matching TRBD1 (6 bases). With 3 bases removed from V and 4 bases from J, the gap between germline ends came to 10 bases. This CDR3 comprises 14 residues. In germline, CDR1 is SGDLS, CDR2 YYNGEE. The CDR3 sequence: CASSAGTRNEKLFF. DNA of the CDR3: TGTGCCAGCAGCGCCGGGACACGTAATGAAAAACTGTTTTTT.

V usage is TRBV7-2 and J usage is TRBJ1-1; the D gene is possibly TRBD1 (5 bases). CDR3 length: 14 amino acids. V was cut by 1 base and J by 4 bases, with 10 bases left in between. Germline V gives CDR1 SGHTA, CDR2 FQGNSA. The CDR3 reads CASSLGQGFTEAFF. In DNA, the CDR3 is TGTGCCAGCAGCTTAGGTCAGGGTTTCACTGAAGCTTTCTTT. Full variable domain (remainder filled in from reference TRBV7-2 and TRBJ1-1): GAGVSQSPSNKVTEKGKDVELRCDPISGHTALYWYRQSLGQGLEFLIYFQGNSAPDKSGLPSDRFSAERTGGSVSTLTIQRTQQEDSAVYLCASSLGQGFTEAFFGQGTRLTVV.

V is TRBV4-3 and J is TRBJ1-2; no definite D call. From germline, CDR1 is LGHNA and CDR2 YSLEER. This CDR3 is built from 17 residues. V was pared by 0 bases and J by 5 bases, with 19 bases between. CDR3 sequence: CASSQDRGVVEGYGYTF. The DNA of the CDR3 is TGCGCCAGCAGCCAAGATCGGGGTGTAGTTGAGGGTTATGGCTACACCTTC.

This clone was observed a few times. The rearrangement links TRBV19 to TRBJ2-7; D is possibly TRBD1 (5 bases). V was cut by 5 bases and J by 5 bases, with 16 bases left in between. Germline V CDR1 and CDR2: LNHDA, SQIVND (reference sequence). CDR3 length equals 14 residues. The DNA of the CDR3 is TGTGCCAGTAGTTCGGGCAGGGTGGCCCACGAGCAGTACTTC. It yields the protein CASSSGRVAHEQYF.

V gene TRBV6-2 or TRBV6-3 combines with J gene TRBJ1-2; possibly TRBD1 for D (6 bases). Germline V gene lookup returns CDR1 MNHEY and CDR2 SVGEGT. The V end was cut by 0 bases, the J end by 8 bases, with 16 bases between. This CDR3 is 15 amino acids long. CDR3: CASSYSGQTHQGYTF. DNA of the CDR3: TGTGCCAGCAGTTACTCCGGACAGACACACCAGGGCTACACCTTC.

The chain uses TRBV28 and TRBJ1-2; D may be TRBD1 (5 bases). With 3 bases removed from V and 7 bases from J, the gap between germline ends came to 12 bases. CDR1 and CDR2 (germline): MDHEN, SYDVKM. The CDR3 loop spans 13 amino acids. In nucleotides, the CDR3 is TGTGCCAGCAGTTTCGGAGGGGTGGGTGGCTACACCTTC. This encodes CASSFGGVGGYTF.

CDR3 coding DNA: TGCGCCAGCAGCCGCGACAGTTCCTACGAGCAGTACTTC. This translates into CASSRDSSYEQYF. The rearrangement links TRBV10-1 to TRBJ2-7; D might be TRBD1 (5 bases). Germline V CDR1 and CDR2: WNHNN, SYGVQD (reference sequence). The CDR3 covers 13 residues. The V end lost 6 bases, the J end lost 1 base, and 10 bases lay between the germline ends.

J is TRBJ1-4 and V is TRBV9; D perhaps matches TRBD1 (5 bases). Trimming cost V 0 bases and J 8 bases, with 14 bases left between them. This CDR3 is 15 amino acids long. Germline V lookup: CDR1 SGDLS, CDR2 YYNGEE. The CDR3 sequence: CASSVGQRGNEKLFF. The DNA of the CDR3 is TGTGCCAGCAGCGTAGGGCAAAGGGGAAACGAAAAACTGTTTTTT.

This clone was observed once. This sequence joins TRBV7-2 and TRBJ2-2; D is perhaps TRBD1 (6 bases). CDR1 is SGHTA and CDR2 is FQGNSA in the germline V gene. V was trimmed by 5 bases and J by 13 bases, leaving 17 bases between them. This CDR3 comprises 13 residues. The CDR3 nucleotides read TGTGCCAGCAGCGAGAACAGGGACCTGGGGCTGTTTTTT. Encoded protein: CASSENRDLGLFF.

The chain has TRBV7-8 and TRBJ1-6; the D gene is possibly TRBD1 (5 bases). Trimming stripped 2 bases from V and 0 bases from J, with 11 bases between. The germline CDR1 and CDR2 sequences are SGHVS and FQNEAQ. The CDR3 extends over 17 amino acids. This CDR3 is CASSLSGGGSYNSPLHF. The CDR3, as DNA: TGTGCCAGCAGCTTATCGGGTGGGGGCTCCTATAATTCACCCCTCCACTTT.

The chain employs TRBV5-1 and TRBJ2-1; D gene unclear. Germline V gives CDR1 SGHRS, CDR2 YFSETQ. The CDR3 sequence is 15 residues long. Trimming stripped 4 bases from V and 2 bases from J, with 13 bases between. In DNA form, the CDR3 reads TGCGCCAGCAGCCCCGGTGGCGCAGCCTACAATGAGCAGTTCTTC. Protein: CASSPGGAAYNEQFF.

The chain employs TRBV9 and TRBJ1-1, with D perhaps matching TRBD1 (5 bases). The germline V gene has CDR1 SGDLS and CDR2 YYNGEE. This CDR3 spans 17 amino acids. V was clipped by 4 bases and J by 3 bases, with 22 bases between them. The CDR3 DNA is TGTGCCAGCAGCCTGAGGGACGGCCGAGCGGGGGACACTGAAGCTTTCTTT. Translation gives CASSLRDGRAGDTEAFF.

The chain combines TRBV7-9 with TRBJ2-7, with a tentative D call TRBD1 (6 bases). Trimming took 5 bases from V and 4 from J, leaving 12 bases between them. CDR3 length equals 13 residues. Germline assignment: CDR1 SEHNR and CDR2 FQNEAQ (reference sequence). CDR3 region: CASSPWDIYEQYF. CDR3 nucleotide sequence: TGTGCCAGCAGCCCATGGGACATTTACGAGCAGTACTTC.

This clone was found a few times. The chain employs TRBV6-5 and TRBJ1-5, with no clear D. Germline V gene lookup returns CDR1 MNHEY and CDR2 SVGAGI. The V gene lost 0 bases and the J gene lost 6 bases, with 9 bases spanning the gap. The CDR3 runs to 14 residues. The CDR3 loop reads CASSYSGRSQPQHF. DNA for the CDR3: TGTGCCAGCAGTTACTCGGGCAGGAGTCAGCCCCAGCATTTT.

This chain links TRBV6-1 with TRBJ2-5, with D perhaps being TRBD1 or TRBD2 (6 bases each). The CDR3 is 16 amino acids. Germline CDR1 is MNHNS and CDR2 is SASEGT. V gave up 1 base and J gave up 5 bases, with 17 bases separating them. CDR3 sequence: CASSEGWPGAGETQYF. The CDR3 region has the DNA TGTGCCAGCAGTGAAGGTTGGCCGGGGGCTGGGGAGACCCAGTACTTC.

The gene calls are TRBV12-3 or TRBV12-4 and TRBJ1-1; 8 nucleotides line up with TRBD1. Germline trimming cut 5 bases from V and 10 bases from J; bases unmatched to any gene: 3. The CDR3 contains 11 residues. DNA of the CDR3: TGTGCCAGCAGTCCCGGACAGGGAGCTTTCTTT. Translation: CASSPGQGAFF.

The rearrangement links TRBV19 to TRBJ2-7, with D perhaps TRBD1 (5 bases). The CDR3 consists of 14 residues. CDR1 is LNHDA and CDR2 is SQIVND in the germline V gene (reference sequence). Between the trimmed V and J ends, which lost 5 bases and 0 bases, there was a span of 11 bases. The chain's CDR3 is CASSARQSSYEQYF. The CDR3 DNA sequence: TGTGCCAGTAGTGCCCGACAGAGCTCCTACGAGCAGTACTTC.

The chain carries TRBV4-3 and TRBJ1-5; perhaps TRBD1 as D (5 bases). The CDR3 totals 15 residues. The germline V gene has CDR1 LGHNA and CDR2 YSLEER. Deletions cut 0 bases from V and 1 base from J, with 7 bases between. The DNA of the CDR3 is TGCGCCAGCAGCCAAGAGCAGGGAAGCAATCAGCCCCAGCATTTT. Residues: CASSQEQGSNQPQHF.

The V call is TRBV30, the J call TRBJ1-2, with 8 bases identical to TRBD1. The CDR3 runs 13 residues. With V trimmed by 6 bases and J by 8 bases, 11 bases remained unmatched. CDR1 is GTSNPN and CDR2 is SVGIG in the germline V gene (reference sequence). CDR3 loop: CACIMGQVYGYTF. CDR3 nucleotides: TGTGCCTGCATCATGGGACAGGTATACGGCTACACCTTC.

The rearrangement joins TRBV11-2 to TRBJ2-1; tentatively, D is TRBD1 or TRBD2 (5 bases each). Germline-derived CDR1 and CDR2 are SGHAT and FQNNGV. V gave up 3 bases and J gave up 3 bases, with 24 bases separating them. This CDR3 comprises 19 residues. The CDR3 coding sequence is TGTGCCAGCAGCTTGGGTTATACCGGGGCAGCCTTAAACTACAATGAGCAGTTCTTC. Amino acids: CASSLGYTGAALNYNEQFF.

Here the CDR3 DNA reads TGCAGCGGCGTGGGCGGGGGGACTTACAATGAGCAGTTCTTC. Its protein product is CSGVGGGTYNEQFF. The chain is built from TRBV29-1 and TRBJ2-1; TRBD2 agrees at 8 bases. V shed 7 bases and J 4 bases; nucleotides not matched to a gene: 9. The germline CDR1 and CDR2 sequences are SQVTM and ANQGSEA. The CDR3 spans 14 residues.

CDR3 nucleotides: TGTGCCAGCAGCCTGGGGGAAAAACTGTTTTTT. Translating it yields CASSLGEKLFF. This sequence joins TRBV6-2 or TRBV6-3 and TRBJ1-4; no clear D gene. The V gene's germline CDR1 is MNHEY and CDR2 SVGEGT. V was cut by 6 bases and J by 8 bases, with 7 bases left in between. This CDR3 has 11 amino acids.